This T cell receptor beta chain was sequenced during a study of spatial heterogeneity in lung cancer. Across the study: On average, each unique TCR and UMI combination appeared more than ten times in raw reads.

The V and J ends lost 3 bases and 10 bases respectively, with 7 bases between them. The CDR3 runs 11 residues. Germline V gene lookup returns CDR1 LNHDA and CDR2 SQIVND (reference sequence). Time point denoted: sample taken at primary tumor resection. Whole RNA came from tumor, nontumor lung or frozen PBMC and was sequenced without being sorted. TCRdb re-called the 5' RACE reads through MiXCR, storing one row per CDR3 protein. The profile shows 45,000 or so distinct CDR3 sequences, about an eighth of them singletons. This clonotype was seen only a few times. The sample here was PBMCs, taken at surgery. This receptor was identified in a female donor with early-stage non-small cell lung cancer. The V call is TRBV19, the J call TRBJ2-1; D gene uncertain. CDR3 coding DNA: TGTGCCAGTAGTATGGGCCGAGAGCAGTTCTTC. Translated: CASSMGREQFF.